This T cell receptor (beta chain) was sequenced during a study of OX40 agonist ivuxolimab in advanced cancers. Study-wide background: Patients were given ivuxolimab, an antibody that agonizes OX40 (CD134).

Blood sampling was done at baseline, cycle 4 day 1, and cycle 7 day 1. Profiling relied on immunoSEQ multiplex PCR, and the TCRdb table lists in-frame clones only, not all of them. The table lists approximately 90,000 clones, roughly nine tenths of them singletons, with roughly 9.4% in the top ten. Trimming left V 2 bases short and J 11 bases short, with 15 bases between. This CDR3 is built from 13 residues. CDR1 is SGHTA, CDR2 FQGTGA, per germline. Here the sequenced sample was CD4+ or CD8+ T cells sorted from blood, taken in a trial of the OX40 agonist ivuxolimab. The receptor's source is an adult with an advanced solid tumor such as melanoma, head and neck, liver or kidney cancer. The gene calls are TRBV7-3 and TRBJ1-1; D is ambiguous. CDR3 DNA sequence: TGTGCCAGCAGCTTAGAGGCCACCCAGACGGCTTTCTTT. It translates to CASSLEATQTAFF. Full variable domain (rest looked up from reference TRBV7-3 and TRBJ1-1): GAGVSQTPSNKVTEKGKYVELRCDPISGHTALYWYRQSLGQGPEFLIYFQGTGAADDSGLPNDRFFAVRPEGSVSTLKIQRTERGDSAVYLCASSLEATQTAFFGQGTRLTVV.